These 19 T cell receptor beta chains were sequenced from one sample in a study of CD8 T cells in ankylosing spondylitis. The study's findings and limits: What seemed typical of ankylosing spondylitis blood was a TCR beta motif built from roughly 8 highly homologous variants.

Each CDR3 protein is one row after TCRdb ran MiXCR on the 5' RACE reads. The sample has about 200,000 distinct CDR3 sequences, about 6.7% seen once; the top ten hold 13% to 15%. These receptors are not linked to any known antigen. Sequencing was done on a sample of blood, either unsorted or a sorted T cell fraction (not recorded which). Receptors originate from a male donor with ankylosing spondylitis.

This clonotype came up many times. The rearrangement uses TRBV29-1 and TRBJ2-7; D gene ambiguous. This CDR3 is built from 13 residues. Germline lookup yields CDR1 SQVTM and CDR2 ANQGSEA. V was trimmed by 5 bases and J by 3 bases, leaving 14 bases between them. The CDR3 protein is CSVIRKERYEQYF. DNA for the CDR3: TGCAGCGTTATACGGAAGGAACGCTACGAGCAGTACTTC.

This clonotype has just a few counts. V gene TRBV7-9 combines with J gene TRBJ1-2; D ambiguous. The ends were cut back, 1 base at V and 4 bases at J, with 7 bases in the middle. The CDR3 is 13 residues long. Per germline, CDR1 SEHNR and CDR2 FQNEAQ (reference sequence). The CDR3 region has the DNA TGTGCCAGCAGCTTAGTTATTGCCTATGGCTACACCTTC. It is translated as CASSLVIAYGYTF.

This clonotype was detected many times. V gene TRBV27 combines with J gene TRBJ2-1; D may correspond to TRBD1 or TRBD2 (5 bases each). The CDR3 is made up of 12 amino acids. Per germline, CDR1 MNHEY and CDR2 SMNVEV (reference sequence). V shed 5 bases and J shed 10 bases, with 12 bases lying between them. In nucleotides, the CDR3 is TGTGCCAGCAGTCCGTCTGAGGGGGAGCAGTTCTTC. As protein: CASSPSEGEQFF.

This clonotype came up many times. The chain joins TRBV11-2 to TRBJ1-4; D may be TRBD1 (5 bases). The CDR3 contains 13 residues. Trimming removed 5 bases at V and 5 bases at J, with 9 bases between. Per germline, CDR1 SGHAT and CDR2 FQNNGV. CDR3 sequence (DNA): TGTGCCAGCAGCGAGGGACCGAATGAAAAACTGTTTTTT. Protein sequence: CASSEGPNEKLFF.

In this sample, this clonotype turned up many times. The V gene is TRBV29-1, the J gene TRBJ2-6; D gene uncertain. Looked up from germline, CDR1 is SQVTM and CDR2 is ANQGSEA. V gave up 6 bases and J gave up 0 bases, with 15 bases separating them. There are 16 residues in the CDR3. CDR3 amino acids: CSVWADGTSGANVLTF. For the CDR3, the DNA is TGCAGCGTGTGGGCGGACGGAACCTCTGGGGCCAACGTCCTGACTTTC.

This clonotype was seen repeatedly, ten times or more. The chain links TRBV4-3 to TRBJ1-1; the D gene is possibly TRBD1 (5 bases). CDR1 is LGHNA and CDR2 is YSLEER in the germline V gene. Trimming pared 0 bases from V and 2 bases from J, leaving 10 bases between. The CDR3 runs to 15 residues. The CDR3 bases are TGCGCCAGCAGCCAAGAAGGACATCTAAACACTGAAGCTTTCTTT. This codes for CASSQEGHLNTEAFF.

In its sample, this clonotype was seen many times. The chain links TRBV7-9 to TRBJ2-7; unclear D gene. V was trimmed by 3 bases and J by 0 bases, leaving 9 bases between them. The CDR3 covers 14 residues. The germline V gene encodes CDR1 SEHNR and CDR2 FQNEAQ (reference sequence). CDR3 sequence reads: CASSFPSGSYEQYF. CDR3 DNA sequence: TGTGCCAGCAGCTTCCCGTCGGGCTCCTACGAGCAGTACTTC.

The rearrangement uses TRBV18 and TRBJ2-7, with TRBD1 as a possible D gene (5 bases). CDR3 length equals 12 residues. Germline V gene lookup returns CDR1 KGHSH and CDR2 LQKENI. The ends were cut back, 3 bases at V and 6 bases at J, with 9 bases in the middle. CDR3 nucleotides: TGTGCCAGCTCACCCAGGGCGGTCGAGCAGTACTTC. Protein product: CASSPRAVEQYF.

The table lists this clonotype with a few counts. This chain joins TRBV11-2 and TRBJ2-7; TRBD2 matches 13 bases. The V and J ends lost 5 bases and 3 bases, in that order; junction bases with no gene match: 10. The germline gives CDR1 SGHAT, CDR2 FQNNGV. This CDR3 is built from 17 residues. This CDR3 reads CASSATPGLAGNYEQYF. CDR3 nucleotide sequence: TGTGCCAGCAGCGCCACTCCGGGACTAGCGGGGAACTACGAGCAGTACTTC. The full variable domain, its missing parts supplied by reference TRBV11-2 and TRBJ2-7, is EAGVAQSPRYKIIEKRQSVAFWCNPISGHATLYWYQQILGQGPKLLIQFQNNGVVDDSQLPKDRFSAERLKGVDSTLKIQPAKLEDSAVYLCASSATPGLAGNYEQYFGPGTRLTVT.

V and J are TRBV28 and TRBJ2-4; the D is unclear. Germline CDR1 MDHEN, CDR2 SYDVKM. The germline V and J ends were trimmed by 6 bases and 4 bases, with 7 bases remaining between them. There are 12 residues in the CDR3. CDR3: CASSEPKNIQYF. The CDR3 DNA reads TGTGCCAGCAGCGAACCTAAAAACATTCAGTACTTC.

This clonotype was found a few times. CDR3 coding DNA: TGTGCCAGCAGTCCGGGACTAGATAACGTGAATGAGCAGTTCTTC. Amino acids: CASSPGLDNVNEQFF. The V and J genes are TRBV12-3 or TRBV12-4 and TRBJ2-1; 8 bases are a match to TRBD2. The CDR3 extends over 15 amino acids. V trimming: 5 bases; J trimming: 7 bases; junction bases outside the gene matches: 10.

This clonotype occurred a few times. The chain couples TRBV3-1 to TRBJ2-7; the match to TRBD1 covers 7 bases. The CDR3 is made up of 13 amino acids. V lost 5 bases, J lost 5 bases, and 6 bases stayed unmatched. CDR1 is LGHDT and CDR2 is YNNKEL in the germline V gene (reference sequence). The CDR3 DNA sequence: TGTGCCAGCAGCGCAAGACAGGGCCACGAGCAGTACTTC. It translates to CASSARQGHEQYF.

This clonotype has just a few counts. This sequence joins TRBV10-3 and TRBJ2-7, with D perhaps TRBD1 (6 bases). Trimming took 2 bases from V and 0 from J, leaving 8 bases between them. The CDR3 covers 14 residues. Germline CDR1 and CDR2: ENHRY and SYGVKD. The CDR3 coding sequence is TGTGCCATCAGTGAGACAGGGTTCTCCTACGAGCAGTACTTC. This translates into CAISETGFSYEQYF.

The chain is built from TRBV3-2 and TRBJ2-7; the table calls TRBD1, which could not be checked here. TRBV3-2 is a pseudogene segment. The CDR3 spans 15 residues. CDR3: CASSQDEGGGHEQYF. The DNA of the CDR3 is TGTGCCAGCAGCCAAGATGAGGGAGGGGGCCACGAGCAGTACTTC.

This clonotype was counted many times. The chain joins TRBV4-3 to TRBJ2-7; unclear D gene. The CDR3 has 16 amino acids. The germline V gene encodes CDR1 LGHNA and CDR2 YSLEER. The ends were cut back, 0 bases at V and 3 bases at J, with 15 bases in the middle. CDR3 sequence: CASSQDSAGQYYEQYF. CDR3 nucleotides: TGCGCCAGCAGCCAAGATTCGGCTGGGCAGTACTACGAGCAGTACTTC.

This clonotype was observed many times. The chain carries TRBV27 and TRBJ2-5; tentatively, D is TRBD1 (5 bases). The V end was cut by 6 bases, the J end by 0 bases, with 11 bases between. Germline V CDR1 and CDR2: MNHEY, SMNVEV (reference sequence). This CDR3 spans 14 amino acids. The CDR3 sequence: CASRARAYQETQYF. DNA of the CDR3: TGTGCCAGCAGGGCCAGGGCATACCAAGAGACCCAGTACTTC.

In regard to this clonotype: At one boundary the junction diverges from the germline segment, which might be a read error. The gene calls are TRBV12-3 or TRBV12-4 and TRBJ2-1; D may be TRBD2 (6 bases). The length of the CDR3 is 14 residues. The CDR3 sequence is CASSWGASDGEQVF. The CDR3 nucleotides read TGTGCCAGCAGTTGGGGTGCTAGCGACGGTGAGCAGGTCTTC.

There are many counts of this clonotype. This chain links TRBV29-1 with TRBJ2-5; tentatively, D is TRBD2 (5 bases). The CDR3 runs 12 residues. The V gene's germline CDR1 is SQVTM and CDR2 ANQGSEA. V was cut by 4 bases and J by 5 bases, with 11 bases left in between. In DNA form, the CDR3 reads TGCAGCGTTGGTGCGGGCTTGGAGACCCAGTACTTC. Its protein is CSVGAGLETQYF.

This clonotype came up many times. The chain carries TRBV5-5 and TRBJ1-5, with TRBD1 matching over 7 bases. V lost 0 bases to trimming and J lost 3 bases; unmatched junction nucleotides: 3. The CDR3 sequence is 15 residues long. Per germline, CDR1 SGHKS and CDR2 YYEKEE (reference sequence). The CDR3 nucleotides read TGTGCCAGCAGCTTGGGGAGGGGGCACAATCAGCCCCAGCATTTT. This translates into CASSLGRGHNQPQHF.